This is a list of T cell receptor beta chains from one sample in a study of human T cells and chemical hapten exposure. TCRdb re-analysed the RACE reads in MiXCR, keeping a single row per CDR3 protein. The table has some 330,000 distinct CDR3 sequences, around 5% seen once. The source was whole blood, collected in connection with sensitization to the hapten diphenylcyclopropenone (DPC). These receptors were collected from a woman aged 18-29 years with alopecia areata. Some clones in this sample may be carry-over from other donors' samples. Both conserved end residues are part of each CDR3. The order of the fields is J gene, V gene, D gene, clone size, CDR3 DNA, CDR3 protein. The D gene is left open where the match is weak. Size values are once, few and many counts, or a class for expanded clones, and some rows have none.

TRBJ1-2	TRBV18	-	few	TGTGCCAGCTCACCCGGTGGGACGGCTTATGGCTACACCTTC	CASSPGGTAYGYTF
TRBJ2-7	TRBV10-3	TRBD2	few	TGTGCCATCAAGGGCGGGGGAAACGAGCAGTACTTC	CAIKGGGNEQYF
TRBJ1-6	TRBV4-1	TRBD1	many	TGCGCCAGCAGCCATCCAGGGGGACCGTATTCACCCCTCCACTTT	CASSHPGGPYSPLHF
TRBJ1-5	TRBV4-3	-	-	TGCGCCAGCAGCCAAGATTATTACGGAGGGTTGGGGCAGCCCCAGCATTTT	CASSQDYYGGLGQPQHF
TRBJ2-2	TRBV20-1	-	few	TGCAGTGCTAGGAAAACCGCGAGGGGCAGGTACACCGGGGAGCTGTTTTTT	CSARKTARGRYTGELFF
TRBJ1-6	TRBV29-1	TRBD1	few	TGCAGCGTTGCCATGGGGACAGGCGGCAATTCACCCCTCCACTTT	CSVAMGTGGNSPLHF
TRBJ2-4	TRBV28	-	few	TGTGCCAGCAGTCGGGACACCCGGCCTAACATTCAGTACTTC	CASSRDTRPNIQYF
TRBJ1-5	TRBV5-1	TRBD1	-	TGCGCCAGCGAGGGGGCCAGAAATCAGCCCCAGCATTTT	CASEGARNQPQHF
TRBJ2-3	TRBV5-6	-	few	TGTGCCAGCAGCTTGGACATGGGCGGCCCCTTGACCCCCTTTGGGTATTTT	CASSLDMGGPLTPFGYF
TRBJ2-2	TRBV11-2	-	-	TGTGCCAGCAGCCCCCGGGGGGCGGGCACCGGGGAGCTGTTTTTT	CASSPRGAGTGELFF
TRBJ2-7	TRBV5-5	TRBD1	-	TGTGCCAGCAGTCGCCTGGGACAGGGACCCCCCTACGAGCAGTACTTC	CASSRLGQGPPYEQYF
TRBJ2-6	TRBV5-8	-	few	TGTGCCAGCAGCTCTATGTGGGGTTCGAGTGGGGCCAACGTCCTGACTTTC	CASSSMWGSSGANVLTF
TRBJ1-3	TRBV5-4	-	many	TGTGCCAGCAGCCGCTGGGGCTCTGGAAACACCATATATTTT	CASSRWGSGNTIYF
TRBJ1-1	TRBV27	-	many	TGTGCCAGCATCGCGGGGGGCATAAGAAGTGAAGCTTTCTTT	CASIAGGIRSEAFF
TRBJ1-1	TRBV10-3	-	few	TGTGCCATCAGACAGGGGAACACTGAAGCTTTCTTT	CAIRQGNTEAFF
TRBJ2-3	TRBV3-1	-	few	TGTGCCAGCAGCCACTGGACCCCGCCTAGCACAGATACGCAGTATTTT	CASSHWTPPSTDTQYF
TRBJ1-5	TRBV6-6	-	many	TGTGCCAGCCTCAAACAGTCCGGAGGCAATCAGCCCCAGCATTTT	CASLKQSGGNQPQHF
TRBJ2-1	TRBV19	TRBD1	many	TGTGCCAGTAGTATTCAGGGGGCTGTGGATGAGCAGTTCTTC	CASSIQGAVDEQFF
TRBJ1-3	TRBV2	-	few	TGTGCCAGCAGTTACACAGGAAGCTCTGGAAACACCATATATTTT	CASSYTGSSGNTIYF
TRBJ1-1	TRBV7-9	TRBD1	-	TGTGCCAGCAGCTTAGTGACAGGGAGTACTGAAGCTTTCTTT	CASSLVTGSTEAFF
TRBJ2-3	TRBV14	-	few	TGTGCCAGCAGCCTCGCCTCCGCCGCAGACACAGATACGCAGTATTTT	CASSLASAADTDTQYF
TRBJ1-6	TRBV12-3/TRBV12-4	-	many	TGTGCCAGCAGTACACAGGGTTTCTCACCCCTCCACTTT	CASSTQGFSPLHF
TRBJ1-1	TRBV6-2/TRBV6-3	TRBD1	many	TGTGCCAGCAGTTACTCGACGGACAGGGGAACGAACACTGAAGCTTTCTTT	CASSYSTDRGTNTEAFF
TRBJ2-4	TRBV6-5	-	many	TGTGCCAGCAGTTACCTGCCCCCGCCGGAGGTCATTCAGTACTTC	CASSYLPPPEVIQYF
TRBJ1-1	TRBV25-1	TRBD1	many	TGTGCCAGCAGGGGTAACACAGGGGGAGTTGAAGCTTTCTTT	CASRGNTGGVEAFF
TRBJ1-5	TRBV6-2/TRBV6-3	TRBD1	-	TGTGCCAGCAGTCCCGGACAGGTGATATCATCGGCCCAGCATTTT	CASSPGQVISSAQHF
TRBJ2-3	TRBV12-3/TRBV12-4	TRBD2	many	TGTGCCAGCAGTTTGAGGCGGGGGAACACAGATACGCAGTATTTT	CASSLRRGNTDTQYF
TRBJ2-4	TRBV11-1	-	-	TGTGCCAGCAGCCGCCGACAGGCCGGAAAAAACATTCAGTACTTC	CASSRRQAGKNIQYF
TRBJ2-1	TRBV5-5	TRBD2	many	TGTGCCAGCAGCCCGGGACTAGCAAACTACAATGAGCAGTTCTTC	CASSPGLANYNEQFF
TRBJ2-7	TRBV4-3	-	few	TGCGCCAGCAGCCAAGGATTAGGTGCGGGGTCCTCCTACGAGCAGTACTTC	CASSQGLGAGSSYEQYF
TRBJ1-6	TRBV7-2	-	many	TGTGCCAGCAGCTTTCAATGGGGGGATAATTCACCCCTCCACTTT	CASSFQWGDNSPLHF
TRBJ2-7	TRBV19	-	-	TGTGCCAGTAGTATAGGAGGACGCTCCTACGAGCAGTACTTC	CASSIGGRSYEQYF
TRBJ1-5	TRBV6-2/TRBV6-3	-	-	TGTGCCAGCAGTTTGACAGTGCTGTATAGCAATCAGCCCCAGCATTTT	CASSLTVLYSNQPQHF
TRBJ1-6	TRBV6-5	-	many	TGTGCCAGCAGTTACTCCGTCTCGACAGCGCTTAATTCACCCCTCCACTTT	CASSYSVSTALNSPLHF
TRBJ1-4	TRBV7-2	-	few	TGTGCCAGCAGCCGCGACTCCTCTTATTATGAAAAACTGTTTTTT	CASSRDSSYYEKLFF
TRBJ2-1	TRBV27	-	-	TGTGCCAGCAGTTTCCGGCAGGGTATGTTGTATGAGCAGTTCTTC	CASSFRQGMLYEQFF
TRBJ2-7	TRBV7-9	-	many	TGTGCCAGCAGCACCCGCGACAGTCGCGAGCAGTACTTC	CASSTRDSREQYF
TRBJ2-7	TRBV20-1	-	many	TGCAGTGCTGGGGCCGCTAGCGCCCGCTACGAGCAGTACTTC	CSAGAASARYEQYF
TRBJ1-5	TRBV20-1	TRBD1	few	TGCAGTGCAATGGACAGGGGGATCAATCAGCCCCAGCATTTT	CSAMDRGINQPQHF
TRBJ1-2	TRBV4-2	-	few	TGTGCCAGCAGCCAAGATCAGGACGGCTATGGCTACACCTTC	CASSQDQDGYGYTF
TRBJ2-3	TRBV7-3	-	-	TGTGCCAGCAGCTCCGTAACAGGGTCAGATACGCAGTATTTT	CASSSVTGSDTQYF
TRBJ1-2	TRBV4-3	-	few	TGCGCCAGCAGCCACAATTCAGGGACCCACTATGGCTACACCTTC	CASSHNSGTHYGYTF
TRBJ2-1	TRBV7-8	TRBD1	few	TGTGCCAGCAGCCCGTACAGGGGGCCGGGCAATGAGCAGTTCTTC	CASSPYRGPGNEQFF
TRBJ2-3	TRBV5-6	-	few	TGTGCCAGCAATTTTTGGCGGGGGCCGCCGGATACGCAGTATTTT	CASNFWRGPPDTQYF
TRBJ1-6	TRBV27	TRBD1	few	TGTGCCAGCAGTTCGACAGGGCGAGGTTCACCCCTCCACTTT	CASSSTGRGSPLHF
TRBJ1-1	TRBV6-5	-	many	TGTGCCAGCAGTTACTCGACAAAACTTGGGAACCATATGAACACTGAAGCTTTCTTT	CASSYSTKLGNHMNTEAFF
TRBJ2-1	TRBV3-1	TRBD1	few	TGTGCCAGCAGCCAAGCCTATTTGGGACAGGGGGAAAATGAGCAGTTCTTC	CASSQAYLGQGENEQFF